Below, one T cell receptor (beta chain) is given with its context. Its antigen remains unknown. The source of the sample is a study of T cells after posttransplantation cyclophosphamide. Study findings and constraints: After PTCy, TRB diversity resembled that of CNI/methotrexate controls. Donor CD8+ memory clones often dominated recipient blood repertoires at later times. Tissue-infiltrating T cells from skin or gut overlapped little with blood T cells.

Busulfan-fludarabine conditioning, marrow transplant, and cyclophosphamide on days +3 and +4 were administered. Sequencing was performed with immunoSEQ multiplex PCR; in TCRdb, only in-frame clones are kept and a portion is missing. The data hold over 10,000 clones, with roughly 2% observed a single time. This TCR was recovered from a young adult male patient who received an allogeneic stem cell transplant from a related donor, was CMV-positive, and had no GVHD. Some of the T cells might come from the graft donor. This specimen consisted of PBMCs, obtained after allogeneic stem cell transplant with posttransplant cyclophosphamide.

The CDR3 sequence: CASTSTYEQYF. The CDR3 DNA follows: TGTGCCAGCACCTCAACCTACGAGCAGTACTTC. This chain uses TRBV6-6 with TRBJ2-5; D is ambiguous. The J call may be mistaken, given a closer DNA end match to TRBJ2-7. The CDR3 spans 11 residues. Looked up from germline, CDR1 is MNHNY and CDR2 is SVGAGI (reference sequence).